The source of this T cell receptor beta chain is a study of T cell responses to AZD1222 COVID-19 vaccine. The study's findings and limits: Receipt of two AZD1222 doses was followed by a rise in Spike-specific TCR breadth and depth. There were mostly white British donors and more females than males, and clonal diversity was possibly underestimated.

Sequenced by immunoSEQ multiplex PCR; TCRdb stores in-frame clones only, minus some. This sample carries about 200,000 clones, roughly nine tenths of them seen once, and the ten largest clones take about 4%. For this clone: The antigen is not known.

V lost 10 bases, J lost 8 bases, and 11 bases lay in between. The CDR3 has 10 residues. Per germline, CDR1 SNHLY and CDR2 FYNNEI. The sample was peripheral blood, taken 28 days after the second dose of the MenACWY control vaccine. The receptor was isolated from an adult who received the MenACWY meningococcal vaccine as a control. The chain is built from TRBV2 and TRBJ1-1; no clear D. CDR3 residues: CAKAGGEAFF. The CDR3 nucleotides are TGTGCCAAGGCGGGTGGGGAAGCTTTCTTT.